These 26 T cell receptor beta chains originate from one sample sequenced in a study of T cells in localized non-small cell lung cancer. Clones were read by immunoSEQ multiplex PCR, and TCRdb kept only the in-frame ones, dropping some. The sample holds about 33,000 clones, approximately 87% seen once. Sequencing was performed on peripheral blood, taken before any cancer treatment. The source of these receptors is a man aged 35 to 69 with stage I lung adenocarcinoma.

This clone has a single count. V gene TRBV19 combines with J gene TRBJ2-5; maybe TRBD2 (5 bases). The CDR3 runs 15 residues. The germline gives CDR1 LNHDA, CDR2 SQIVND (reference sequence). V dropped 5 bases and J dropped 5 bases, with 18 bases sitting between them. The CDR3, as DNA: TGTGCCAGTAGTCCGATGATTGGAGGTTCGGAGACCCAGTACTTC. Translation gives CASSPMIGGSETQYF.

The gene calls are TRBV2 and TRBJ1-2; 9 nucleotides line up with TRBD1. The germline V gene has CDR1 SNHLY and CDR2 FYNNEI. This CDR3 contains 14 residues. J was trimmed by 4 bases and V by 6 bases; bases with no gene match: 6. The CDR3 sequence is CASRSRTGAYGYTF. The CDR3 DNA reads TGTGCCAGCAGATCCCGGACAGGGGCCTATGGCTACACCTTC.

This clone was observed a handful of times. The gene calls are TRBV4-1 and TRBJ2-7; D is perhaps TRBD1 or TRBD2 (6 bases each). This CDR3 region has 15 residues. Looked up from germline, CDR1 is MGHRA and CDR2 is YSYEKL. Trimming took off 4 bases at V and 5 bases at J, with 18 bases between the two ends. The CDR3 sequence: CASSRGAGSNHEQYF. As DNA, the CDR3 is TGCGCCAGCAGCCGGGGGGCAGGGAGTAACCACGAGCAGTACTTC.

The genes are TRBV2 and TRBJ2-3; 13 nucleotides match TRBD2. CDR3 length equals 14 residues. Trimming removed 4 bases from V and 14 bases from J; junction bases left unmatched: 9. CDR1 and CDR2 (germline): SNHLY, FYNNEI. The CDR3 loop is CASSGRTSGGAMYF. CDR3 sequence (DNA): TGTGCCAGCAGTGGTCGAACTAGCGGGGGGGCCATGTATTTT.

DNA for the CDR3: TGTGCCAGCAGCTTAAAGTGGGGTGGAGTCGGGGATACGCAGTATTTT. Translated: CASSLKWGGVGDTQYF. This rearrangement joins TRBV11-1 to TRBJ2-3; no definite D call. Trimming removed 2 bases at V and 6 bases at J, with 18 bases between. Germline assignment: CDR1 SGHAT and CDR2 FQDESV (reference sequence). The CDR3 is 16 residues long.

The chain recombines TRBV19 with TRBJ2-3, with 7 nucleotides matching TRBD2. The CDR3 is 11 amino acids. Germline V gene data show CDR1 as LNHDA and CDR2 as SQIVND (reference sequence). Trimming cost V 6 bases and J 6 bases; bases outside gene matches: 0. The CDR3 region is CASSGGDTQYF. DNA of the CDR3: TGTGCCAGTAGCGGGGGGGATACGCAGTATTTT.

This clone was detected a few times. The genes are TRBV7-9 and TRBJ1-6; unclear D gene. Per germline, CDR1 SEHNR and CDR2 FQNEAQ (reference sequence). There are 14 residues in the CDR3. V was trimmed by 0 bases and J by 11 bases, leaving 11 bases between them. The CDR3 spells CASSLAPVGPPLHF. The CDR3 DNA is TGTGCCAGCAGCTTAGCGCCTGTAGGGCCACCCCTCCACTTT.

This chain uses TRBV7-2 with TRBJ2-3; D may be TRBD1 (5 bases). The V end was cut by 3 bases, the J end by 4 bases, with 17 bases between. CDR3 length equals 16 residues. Germline V lookup: CDR1 SGHTA, CDR2 FQGNSA. The CDR3 loop reads CASSFGVDMAADTQYF. CDR3 coding DNA: TGTGCCAGCAGCTTTGGGGTGGACATGGCCGCAGATACGCAGTATTTT.

The V call is TRBV19, the J call TRBJ1-2, with a tentative D call TRBD1 (6 bases). V dropped 5 bases and J dropped 4 bases, with 14 bases sitting between them. Germline CDR1 reads LNHDA; CDR2 reads SQIVND (reference sequence). The CDR3 sequence is 14 residues long. The CDR3 loop is CASSLRDNPYGYTF. CDR3 bases: TGTGCCAGTAGTCTACGGGACAACCCCTATGGCTACACCTTC.

The chain employs TRBV9 and TRBJ2-1; 11 bases fit TRBD2. From germline, CDR1 is SGDLS and CDR2 YYNGEE. The CDR3 loop spans 17 amino acids. With 1 base clipped from V and 10 bases from J, the junction kept 13 bases outside the gene matches. The CDR3 here is CASSVSIVAGGLGEQFF. The CDR3 coding sequence is TGTGCCAGCAGCGTATCGATTGTAGCGGGGGGGCTGGGCGAGCAGTTCTTC.

V usage is TRBV4-1 and J usage is TRBJ2-1; D is possibly TRBD1 (6 bases). This CDR3 region has 12 residues. V was shortened by 4 bases and J by 7 bases, with 8 bases between the two germline ends. In germline, CDR1 is MGHRA, CDR2 YSYEKL. CDR3 nucleotides: TGCGCCAGCAGCCTTACAGGGAATGAGCAGTTCTTC. Translating gives CASSLTGNEQFF.

J is TRBJ2-7 and V is TRBV20-1, with D perhaps matching TRBD1 or TRBD2 (5 bases each). The germline gives CDR1 DFQATT, CDR2 SNEGSKA (reference sequence). Deletions cut 5 bases from V and 7 bases from J, with 9 bases between. The CDR3 spans 10 residues. The CDR3 sequence: CSAYWGEQYF. The CDR3 coding sequence is TGCAGTGCTTACTGGGGGGAGCAGTACTTC.

The V and J genes are TRBV5-6 and TRBJ1-1, with 8 bases lining up with TRBD1. Looked up from germline, CDR1 is SGHDT and CDR2 is YYEEEE. This CDR3 region has 14 residues. V shed 2 bases and J 9 bases; nucleotides not matched to a gene: 9. CDR3 amino acids: CASSFPGTGVKAFF. CDR3 nucleotide sequence: TGTGCCAGCAGCTTTCCCGGGACAGGAGTTAAAGCTTTCTTT.

The V gene is TRBV5-1, the J gene TRBJ1-2; TRBD1 is a possible D gene (6 bases). V was pared by 4 bases and J by 6 bases, with 19 bases between. The CDR3 has 15 residues. From germline, CDR1 is SGHRS and CDR2 YFSETQ. CDR3 DNA sequence: TGCGCCAGCAGCCCCTTGGCGGGGGCGAACGATGGCTACACCTTC. Its translation is CASSPLAGANDGYTF.

The rearrangement joins TRBV5-1 to TRBJ1-1; TRBD1 might be the D (5 bases). With 5 bases removed from V and 4 bases from J, the gap between germline ends came to 15 bases. CDR3 length: 14 residues. CDR1 SGHRS and CDR2 YFSETQ come from the germline V gene. CDR3 region: CASRGQGGGTEAFF. The CDR3 DNA is TGCGCCAGCAGGGGTCAGGGAGGTGGCACTGAAGCTTTCTTT.

This chain links TRBV7-8 with TRBJ2-1, with 9 bases lining up with TRBD1. In germline, CDR1 is SGHVS, CDR2 FQNEAQ. This CDR3 is built from 15 residues. V lost 10 bases, J lost 2 bases, and 9 bases stayed unmatched. The CDR3, as DNA: TGTGCCACCTCGGGGAGGGACAGGGCCTACAATGAGCAGTTCTTC. This codes for CATSGRDRAYNEQFF.

The CDR3 DNA follows: TGTGCCAGCAAGCGGGGGGTAGTCCAAGAGACCCAGTACTTC. Its translation is CASKRGVVQETQYF. The genes are TRBV6-6 and TRBJ2-5, with TRBD2 matching over 9 bases. Per the germline V gene, CDR1 is MNHNY and CDR2 is SVGAGI (reference sequence). The CDR3 covers 14 residues. With 7 bases clipped from V and 1 base from J, the junction kept 4 bases outside the gene matches.

V gene TRBV7-6 combines with J gene TRBJ1-2; maybe TRBD1 (5 bases). Germline values: CDR1 SGHVS, CDR2 FNYEAQ. The V gene lost 0 bases and the J gene lost 4 bases, with 27 bases spanning the gap. CDR3 size: 20 residues. The CDR3 nucleotides read TGTGCCAGCAGCTTAGCGCCTAGGGTGGGAAGACAGTCCCTGCTCTATGGCTACACCTTC. Translating it yields CASSLAPRVGRQSLLYGYTF.

This chain links TRBV5-1 with TRBJ1-2; D might be TRBD1 (5 bases). The CDR3 is 14 amino acids. Germline loops: CDR1 SGHRS, CDR2 YFSETQ. V shed 2 bases and J shed 5 bases, with 13 bases lying between them. The CDR3: CASSFSGGDYGYTF. CDR3 coding DNA: TGCGCCAGCAGCTTCTCGGGGGGAGATTATGGCTACACCTTC. Based on the CDR3 plus reference TRBV5-1 and TRBJ1-2, the full variable domain is KAGVTQTPRYLIKTRGQQVTLSCSPISGHRSVSWYQQTPGQGLQFLFEYFSETQRNKGNFPGRFSGRQFSNSRSEMNVSTLELGDSALYLCASSFSGGDYGYTFGSGTRLTVV.

The chain has TRBV6-1 and TRBJ2-1; TRBD1 might be the D (6 bases). Germline CDR1 MNHNS, CDR2 SASEGT. The CDR3 spans 13 residues. V dropped 10 bases and J dropped 6 bases, with 16 bases sitting between them. DNA of the CDR3: TGTGCCACCCCGCAGGGGCCGGGCAATGAGCAGTTCTTC. This encodes CATPQGPGNEQFF.

V usage is TRBV7-9 and J usage is TRBJ2-7; possibly TRBD1 for D (6 bases). Germline CDR1 reads SEHNR; CDR2 reads FQNEAQ (reference sequence). The CDR3 extends over 14 amino acids. V shed 0 bases and J shed 5 bases, with 11 bases lying between them. The chain's CDR3 is CASSLAGTRHEQYF. The CDR3 DNA is TGTGCCAGCAGCTTAGCCGGGACAAGACACGAGCAGTACTTC.

This sequence joins TRBV7-8 and TRBJ1-1, with D possibly matching TRBD1 (6 bases). CDR1 and CDR2 (germline): SGHVS, FQNEAQ. Between the trimmed V and J ends, which lost 5 bases and 5 bases, there was a span of 15 bases. This CDR3 region has 14 residues. As DNA, the CDR3 is TGTGCCAGCAGCCTCATAGAGGGGGGGACTGAAGCTTTCTTT. Translated, it gives CASSLIEGGTEAFF.

V gene TRBV19 combines with J gene TRBJ2-7, with D perhaps TRBD1 or TRBD2 (5 bases each). The CDR3 loop spans 11 amino acids. CDR1 is LNHDA and CDR2 is SQIVND in the germline V gene (reference sequence). Trimming took 5 bases from V and 4 from J, leaving 6 bases between them. The CDR3 is CASSGGYEQYF. CDR3 coding DNA: TGTGCCAGTAGTGGGGGTTACGAGCAGTACTTC.

CDR3 DNA sequence: TGTGCCAGTAACCGGGCGCAAGACAATGAGCAGTTCTTC. This translates into CASNRAQDNEQFF. This chain joins TRBV19 and TRBJ2-1; D not certain. The CDR3 spans 13 residues. Trimming pared 7 bases from V and 5 bases from J, leaving 12 bases between. From germline, CDR1 is LNHDA and CDR2 SQIVND (reference sequence).

The rearrangement links TRBV19 to TRBJ1-2; TRBD1 might be the D (6 bases). This CDR3 has 15 amino acids. Per the germline V gene, CDR1 is LNHDA and CDR2 is SQIVND (reference sequence). Trimming cost V 5 bases and J 10 bases, with 23 bases left between them. CDR3 coding DNA: TGTGCCAGTAGTTTCCGGCCCCCAGGGGCGGCGGTCTACACCTTC. Its protein is CASSFRPPGAAVYTF.

This clone was counted once. This chain links TRBV10-3 with TRBJ1-5; D ambiguous. The V and J ends lost 3 bases and 4 bases respectively, with 13 bases between them. The CDR3 contains 15 residues. Germline loops: CDR1 ENHRY, CDR2 SYGVKD. The CDR3 nucleotides read TGTGCCATCAGTGAATCTCCCCTACCTAATCAGCCCCAGCATTTT. Protein sequence: CAISESPLPNQPQHF.